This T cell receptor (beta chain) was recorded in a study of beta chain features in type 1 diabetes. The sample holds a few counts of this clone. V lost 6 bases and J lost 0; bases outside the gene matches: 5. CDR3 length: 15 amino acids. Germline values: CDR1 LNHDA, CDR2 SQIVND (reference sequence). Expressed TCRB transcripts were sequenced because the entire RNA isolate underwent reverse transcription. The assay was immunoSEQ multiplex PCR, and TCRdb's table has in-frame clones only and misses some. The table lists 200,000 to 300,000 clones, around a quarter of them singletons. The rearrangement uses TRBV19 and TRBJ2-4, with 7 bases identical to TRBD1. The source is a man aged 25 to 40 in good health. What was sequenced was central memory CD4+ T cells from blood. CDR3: CASRSTGVAKNIQYF. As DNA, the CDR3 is TGTGCCAGTAGGTCAACAGGGGTAGCCAAAAACATTCAGTACTTC.